In this sample, the clone carrying this T cell receptor beta chain turned up a few times. Its antigen is not known. A single record per CDR3 protein comes from TCRdb applying MiXCR to the 5' RACE reads. The sample includes over 500,000 distinct CDR3 sequences, 15% to 20% of them seen just once. Germline values: CDR1 SGHDN, CDR2 FVKESK. This CDR3 has 16 amino acids. The V and J ends lost 2 bases and 0 bases, in that order; junction bases with no gene match: 4. This entry comes from a study of T-cell memory formation after mild COVID-19. Study outcomes and limitations: Contracting clones from day 15 to 85 had balanced CD4/CD8; later expanders favoured CD4+. The study found contracting CD4+ clones mainly in CM and EM and contracting CD8+ clones in EMRA. Researchers found some responding clones in pre-infection memory, a sign that cross-reactive memory joined.

The chain employs TRBV14 and TRBJ2-7, with 10 bases matching TRBD2. Specimen: PBMCs or a T cell subset sorted from them (not recorded which). The sequence came from an adult woman who had mild COVID-19 (a few samples of this study predate the infection). Cell type and time point are not known. The CDR3, as DNA: TGTGCCAGCAGCCAATATAGCGGGAGGACCTCCTACGAGCAGTACTTC. Translated: CASSQYSGRTSYEQYF.